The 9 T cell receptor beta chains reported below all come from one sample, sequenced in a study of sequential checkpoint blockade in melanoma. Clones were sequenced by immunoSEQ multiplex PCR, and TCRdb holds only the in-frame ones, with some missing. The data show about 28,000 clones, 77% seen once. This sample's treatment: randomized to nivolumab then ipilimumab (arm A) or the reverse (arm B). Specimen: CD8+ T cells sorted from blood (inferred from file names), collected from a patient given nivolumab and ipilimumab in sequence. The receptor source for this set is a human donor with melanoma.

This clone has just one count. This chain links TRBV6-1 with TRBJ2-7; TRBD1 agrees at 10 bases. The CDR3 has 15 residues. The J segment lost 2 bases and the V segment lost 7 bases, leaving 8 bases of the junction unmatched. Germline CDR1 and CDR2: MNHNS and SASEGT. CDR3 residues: CASNSPGQGTYEQYF. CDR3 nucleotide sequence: TGTGCCAGCAATTCCCCGGGACAGGGGACCTACGAGCAGTACTTC.

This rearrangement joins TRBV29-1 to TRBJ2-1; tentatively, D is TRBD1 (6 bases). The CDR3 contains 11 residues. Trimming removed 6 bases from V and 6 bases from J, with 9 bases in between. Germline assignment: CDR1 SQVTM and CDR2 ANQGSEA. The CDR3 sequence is CSVLQGNEQFF. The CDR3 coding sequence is TGCAGCGTACTACAGGGCAATGAGCAGTTCTTC.

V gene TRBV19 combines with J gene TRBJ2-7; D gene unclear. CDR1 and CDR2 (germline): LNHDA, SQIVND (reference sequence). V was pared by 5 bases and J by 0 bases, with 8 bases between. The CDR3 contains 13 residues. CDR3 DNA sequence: TGTGCCAGTAGTCGGGTTACCTCCTACGAGCAGTACTTC. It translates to CASSRVTSYEQYF. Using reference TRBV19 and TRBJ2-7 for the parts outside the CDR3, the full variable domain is DGGITQSPKYLFRKEGQNVTLSCEQNLNHDAMYWYRQDPGQGLRLIYYSQIVNDFQKGDIAEGYSVSREKKESFPLTVTSAQKNPTAFYLCASSRVTSYEQYFGPGTRLTVT.

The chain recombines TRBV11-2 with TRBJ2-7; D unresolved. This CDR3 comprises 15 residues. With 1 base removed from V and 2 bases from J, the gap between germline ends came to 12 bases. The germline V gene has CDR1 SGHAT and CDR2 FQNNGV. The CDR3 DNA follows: TGTGCCAGCAGCTTAGGTCCTGCCGGTACCTACGAGCAGTACTTC. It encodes CASSLGPAGTYEQYF. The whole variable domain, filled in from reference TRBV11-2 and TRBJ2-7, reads EAGVAQSPRYKIIEKRQSVAFWCNPISGHATLYWYQQILGQGPKLLIQFQNNGVVDDSQLPKDRFSAERLKGVDSTLKIQPAKLEDSAVYLCASSLGPAGTYEQYFGPGTRLTVT.

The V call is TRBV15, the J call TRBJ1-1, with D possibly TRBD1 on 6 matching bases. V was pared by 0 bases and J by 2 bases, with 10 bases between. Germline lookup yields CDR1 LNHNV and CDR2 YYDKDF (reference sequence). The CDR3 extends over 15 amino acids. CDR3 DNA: TGTGCCACCAGCAGAGATAGGACAGTTAACACTGAAGCTTTCTTT. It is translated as CATSRDRTVNTEAFF. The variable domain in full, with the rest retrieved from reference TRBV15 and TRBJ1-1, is DAMVIQNPRYQVTQFGKPVTLSCSQTLNHNVMYWYQQKSSQAPKLLFHYYDKDFNNEADTPDNFQSRRPNTSFCFLDIRSPGLGDTAMYLCATSRDRTVNTEAFFGQGTRLTVV.

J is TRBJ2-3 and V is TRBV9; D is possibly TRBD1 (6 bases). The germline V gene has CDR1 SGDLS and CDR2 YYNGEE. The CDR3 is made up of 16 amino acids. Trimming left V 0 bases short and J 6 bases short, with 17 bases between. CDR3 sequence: CASSVGETGSLDTQYF. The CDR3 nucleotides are TGTGCCAGCAGCGTAGGGGAGACAGGCTCGCTGGATACGCAGTATTTT. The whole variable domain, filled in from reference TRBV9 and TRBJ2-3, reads DSGVTQTPKHLITATGQRVTLRCSPRSGDLSVYWYQQSLDQGLQFLIQYYNGEERAKGNILERFSAQQFPDLHSELNLSSLELGDSALYFCASSVGETGSLDTQYFGPGTRLTVL.

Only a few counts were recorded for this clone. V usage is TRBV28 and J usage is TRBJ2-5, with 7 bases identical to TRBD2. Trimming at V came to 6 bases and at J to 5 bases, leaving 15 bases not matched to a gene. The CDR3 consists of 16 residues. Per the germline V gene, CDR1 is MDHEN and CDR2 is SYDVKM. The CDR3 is CASRGGMRPRVETQYF. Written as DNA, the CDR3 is TGTGCCAGCAGGGGGGGGATGAGGCCTCGGGTCGAGACCCAGTACTTC.

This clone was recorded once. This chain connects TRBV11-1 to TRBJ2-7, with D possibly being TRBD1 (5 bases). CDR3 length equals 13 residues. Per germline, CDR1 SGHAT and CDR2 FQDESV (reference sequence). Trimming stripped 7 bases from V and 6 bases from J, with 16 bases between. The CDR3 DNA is TGTGCCAGCAACACAGGTTCCCTGGGCGAGCAGTACTTC. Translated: CASNTGSLGEQYF.

CDR3 sequence: CASSSGQDNEQFF. The CDR3 DNA is TGCGCCAGCAGCTCGGGACAGGACAATGAGCAGTTCTTC. The rearrangement links TRBV5-1 to TRBJ2-1; TRBD1 matches at 8 bases. The CDR3 is 13 amino acids. Germline CDR1 and CDR2: SGHRS and YFSETQ. V lost 3 bases and J lost 5; bases outside the gene matches: 1.